This record covers a single T cell receptor beta chain. Antigen specificity is unknown. These data are taken from a study of CXCR3-negative and CXCR3-positive naive CD8 T cells. Study context: The libraries together contributed 150 million or so TRB reads, each supplying about 1.5 +/- 0.3 million.

UMI-tagged TRB cDNA libraries were built via 5' RACE. From its re-call of the 5' RACE reads, TCRdb lists each CDR3 protein once, without DNA. Listed are more than 20,000 distinct CDR3 sequences; less than 4.5% falls within the top ten. The CDR3 sequence is 16 residues long. Study conclusions and caveats: The authors found comparable surface CD5 between naive subsets and inferred TCR strength from TRB CDR3 properties. Similar TRBV-TRBJ usage characterized naive CXCR3-negative and CXCR3-positive cells; memory cells differed.

This rearrangement joins TRBV23-1 to TRBJ1-4. TRBV23-1 is known as an ORF, though its function is uncertain. This sequence was found in a human donor in good health. Some clones in this sample may be carry-over from other donors' samples. The specimen sequenced was naive CXCR3- CD8+ T cells from blood. Subset denoted: CD45RO-CCR7+CD27+CD95- naive CD8+ T cells lacking CXCR3 (TNR3-). The chain's CDR3 is CASSQSRIPINEKLFF.